This T cell receptor beta chain came from a study of cytomegalovirus exposure and HLA in healthy donors. Study context: Earlier findings included about 120 million unique TCR beta sequences obtained from approximately 170 million T cells. Broader study findings: The listing of 150 to 200 TCR beta chains classed them as cytomegalovirus-associated. Most TCR sequences were uncommon, yet certain public TCRs appeared in many donors. Testing in vitro showed a few CMV-associated chains specific for CMV antigens.

This PCR relied on a set of 60 Vbeta primers and 13 Jbeta primers. Measured with immunoSEQ multiplex PCR; TCRdb has only the in-frame clones, and not every one. The sample records about 140,000 clones, about 82% being singletons. Germline CDR1 is SEHNR and CDR2 is FQNEAQ (reference sequence). The CDR3 length is 17 residues. V shed 5 bases and J 1 base; nucleotides not matched to a gene: 11. A note on this clone: What it recognizes is unknown.

The sample consisted of PBMCs. The clonotype originates from a male donor in good health and CMV-seronegative. This sequence joins TRBV7-9 and TRBJ2-5; TRBD2 aligns across 9 bases. CDR3 nucleotides: TGTGCCAGCAGCCCCCCGAACAGCGGGAGGACCCAAGAGACCCAGTACTTC. Its translation: CASSPPNSGRTQETQYF. Full variable domain (outside the CDR3, taken from reference TRBV7-9 and TRBJ2-5): DTGVSQNPRHKITKRGQNVTFRCDPISEHNRLYWYRQTLGQGPEFLTYFQNEAQLEKSRLLSDRFSAERPKGSFSTLEIQRTEQGDSAMYLCASSPPNSGRTQETQYFGPGTRLLVL.